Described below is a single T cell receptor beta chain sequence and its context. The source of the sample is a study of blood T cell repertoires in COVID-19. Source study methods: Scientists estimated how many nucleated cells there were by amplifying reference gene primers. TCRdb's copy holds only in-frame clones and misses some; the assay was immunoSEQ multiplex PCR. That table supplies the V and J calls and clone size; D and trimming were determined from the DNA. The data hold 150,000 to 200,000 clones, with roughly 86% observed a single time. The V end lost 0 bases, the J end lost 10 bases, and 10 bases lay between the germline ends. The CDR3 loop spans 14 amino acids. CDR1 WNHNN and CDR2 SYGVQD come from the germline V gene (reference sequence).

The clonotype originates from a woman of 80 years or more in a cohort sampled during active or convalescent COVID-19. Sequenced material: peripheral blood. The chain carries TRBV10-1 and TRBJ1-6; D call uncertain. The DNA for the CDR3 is TGCGCCAGCAGTGAGTCGGGTCTAGACTCACCCCTCCACTTT. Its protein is CASSESGLDSPLHF.